The 8 T cell receptor beta chains given below trace back to one sample, sequenced in a study of shared clonotypes between healthy human individuals. Data came from immunoSEQ multiplex PCR; TCRdb stores just in-frame clones and leaves some out. Of more than 2 million clones listed, about 94% were seen once; the top ten hold roughly 0.13%. Sequenced sample: naive CD4+ T cells sorted from blood. Noted subset: CD45RA+ positively selected. The source of these receptors is a young man in good health.

This clone was seen only once. The chain couples TRBV29-1 to TRBJ2-3; D perhaps matches TRBD1 (5 bases). Trimming took off 3 bases at V and 0 bases at J, with 7 bases between the two ends. CDR1 is SQVTM and CDR2 is ANQGSEA in the germline V gene. The CDR3 extends over 13 amino acids. CDR3 in DNA: TGCAGCGTTGACGACAGAAGCACAGATACGCAGTATTTT. Protein: CSVDDRSTDTQYF.

Note on this clone: The sample has other DNA sequences that encode this CDR3 too. The rearrangement joins TRBV5-4 to TRBJ2-2; 10 nucleotides line up with TRBD1. Per the germline V gene, CDR1 is SGHNT and CDR2 is YYREEE (reference sequence). The ends lost 4 bases at V and 4 bases at J; junction bases unmatched: 4. The CDR3 length is 15 residues. The CDR3 DNA reads TGTGCCAGCAGCCCTGGACAGGGGGGCACCGGGGAGCTGTTTTTT. Translated, it gives CASSPGQGGTGELFF.

As regards this clone: Other DNA sequences within the sample encode an identical CDR3. V usage is TRBV5-1 and J usage is TRBJ1-3, with D maybe TRBD1 (6 bases). Between the trimmed V and J ends, which lost 4 bases and 0 bases, there was a span of 8 bases. Germline loops: CDR1 SGHRS, CDR2 YFSETQ. This CDR3 is 14 amino acids long. This CDR3 is CASSRDNSGNTIYF. As DNA, the CDR3 is TGCGCCAGCAGCCGGGACAACTCTGGAAACACCATATATTTT.

The chain uses TRBV6-5 and TRBJ1-5, with D maybe TRBD1 (5 bases). CDR3 length equals 15 residues. V was pared by 6 bases and J by 3 bases, with 15 bases between. CDR1 and CDR2 from the germline V gene are MNHEY and SVGAGI. The CDR3 sequence is CASSKGQGFNQPQHF. As DNA, the CDR3 is TGTGCCAGCAGCAAGGGGCAGGGCTTCAATCAGCCCCAGCATTTT.

J is TRBJ1-2 and V is TRBV27; weak D call: TRBD1 (6 bases). Per the germline V gene, CDR1 is MNHEY and CDR2 is SMNVEV (reference sequence). V dropped 6 bases and J dropped 5 bases, with 22 bases sitting between them. The CDR3 length is 16 residues. The CDR3 bases are TGTGCCAGCAGAGGGCTTTCACCACAGGGAGGTTATGGCTACACCTTC. Residues: CASRGLSPQGGYGYTF.

In its sample, this clone was seen once. This chain uses TRBV6-1 with TRBJ2-2; 7 bases line up with TRBD2. The CDR3 spans 15 residues. Unmatched junction bases numbered 10, after V lost 7 bases and J lost 5 bases. Germline V lookup: CDR1 MNHNS, CDR2 SASEGT. Written as DNA, the CDR3 is TGTGCCAGCATGCTGAAAATCGGGGGGACCGGGGAGCTGTTTTTT. Its protein product is CASMLKIGGTGELFF.

CDR3 sequence: CASSRGGGPPVNEKLFF. The CDR3 coding sequence is TGTGCCAGCAGCCGGGGCGGGGGCCCCCCGGTCAATGAAAAACTGTTTTTT. The rearrangement links TRBV11-2 to TRBJ1-4, with D possibly matching TRBD1 (6 bases). CDR1 is SGHAT and CDR2 is FQNNGV in the germline V gene. The length of the CDR3 is 17 residues. Trimming removed 5 bases at V and 5 bases at J, with 21 bases between.

A note on this clone: This specimen includes other DNA sequences encoding the same CDR3. J is TRBJ2-3 and V is TRBV28; D may match TRBD1 or TRBD2 (5 bases each). Trimming took off 2 bases at V and 1 base at J, with 7 bases between the two ends. The germline CDR1 and CDR2 sequences are MDHEN and SYDVKM. The CDR3 spans 14 residues. The CDR3 reads CASSLRGGTDTQYF. For the CDR3, the DNA is TGTGCCAGCAGTTTAAGAGGGGGCACAGATACGCAGTATTTT.